These 13 T cell receptor beta chains were sequenced from one sample in a study of regulatory T cells in long-lasting Graves disease. The time point was: newly diagnosed GD, antithyroid drugs for less than 3 months. Scientists built the TCR library using RNA that was extracted from PBMCs. Construction of TCR beta libraries relied on iRepertoire HTBI primers and on Arm-PCR targeting CDR3 regions. From the multiplex PCR reads, TCRdb called clonotypes with MiXCR, one entry per CDR3 protein. The sample contains 200,000 to 250,000 distinct CDR3 sequences, roughly a fifth of which appear only once. The same sample was also used in a study of T cells in Graves' hyperthyroidism and ophthalmopathy.

The sequencing used peripheral blood mononuclear cells (PBMCs), collected at new diagnosis, from a patient treated with antithyroid drugs. The receptors originated from a young woman with Graves disease.

The table lists this clonotype with many counts. The rearrangement joins TRBV5-1 to TRBJ1-1; 7 bases line up with TRBD1. The CDR3 runs to 15 residues. The V gene end was trimmed by 2 bases and the J gene end by 2 bases; junction bases not matched to a gene: 6. The germline V gene has CDR1 SGHRS and CDR2 YFSETQ. The CDR3 DNA is TGCGCCAGCAGCTTTGGGGGACAGATAAACACTGAAGCTTTCTTT. It specifies CASSFGGQINTEAFF. The whole variable domain, remainder taken from reference TRBV5-1 and TRBJ1-1, is KAGVTQTPRYLIKTRGQQVTLSCSPISGHRSVSWYQQTPGQGLQFLFEYFSETQRNKGNFPGRFSGRQFSNSRSEMNVSTLELGDSALYLCASSFGGQINTEAFFGQGTRLTVV.

Many counts were recorded for this clonotype. The gene calls are TRBV2 and TRBJ2-2; 16 nucleotides match TRBD2. CDR1 is SNHLY and CDR2 is FYNNEI in the germline V gene. J gave up 0 bases and V 4 bases, and 5 bases lay outside the gene matches. The CDR3 length is 19 residues. The CDR3 nucleotides read TGTGCCAGCAGTGCGCCGGGACTAGCGGGAGGGCCGAACACCGGGGAGCTGTTTTTT. Its translation: CASSAPGLAGGPNTGELFF.

In its sample, this clonotype was seen a few times. The V gene is TRBV7-8, the J gene TRBJ1-5; TRBD1 is a possible D gene (5 bases). The CDR3 length is 14 residues. V was pared by 1 base and J by 8 bases, with 12 bases between. Germline CDR1 is SGHVS and CDR2 is FQNEAQ. The CDR3 spells CASSLGGPGKPQHF. The CDR3, as DNA: TGTGCCAGCAGCTTAGGTGGGCCAGGGAAGCCCCAGCATTTT. Full variable domain (rest looked up from reference TRBV7-8 and TRBJ1-5): GAGVSQSPRYKVAKRGQDVALRCDPISGHVSLFWYQQALGQGPEFLTYFQNEAQLDKSGLPSDRFFAERPEGSVSTLKIQRTQQEDSAVYLCASSLGGPGKPQHFGDGTRLSIL.

This clonotype was seen a few times. The chain has TRBV7-3 and TRBJ1-2; a weak D match, TRBD1 (5 bases). Germline assignment: CDR1 SGHTA and CDR2 FQGTGA. CDR3 length: 13 residues. The V gene lost 0 bases and the J gene lost 6 bases, with 8 bases spanning the gap. The CDR3 sequence: CASSLTAGHGYTF. DNA of the CDR3: TGTGCCAGCAGCTTAACTGCAGGGCATGGCTACACCTTC. The whole variable domain, remainder taken from reference TRBV7-3 and TRBJ1-2, is GAGVSQTPSNKVTEKGKYVELRCDPISGHTALYWYRQSLGQGPEFLIYFQGTGAADDSGLPNDRFFAVRPEGSVSTLKIQRTERGDSAVYLCASSLTAGHGYTFGSGTRLTVV.

The chain uses TRBV4-1 and TRBJ2-6; D might be TRBD1 or TRBD2, each matching 6 bases. From germline, CDR1 is MGHRA and CDR2 YSYEKL. Trimming took off 11 bases at V and 4 bases at J, with 21 bases between the two ends. The length of the CDR3 is 16 residues. The CDR3: CAGNQGGGAGANVLTF. For the CDR3, the DNA is TGCGCCGGCAATCAAGGAGGGGGTGCCGGGGCCAACGTCCTGACTTTC.

Remarks on this clonotype: A read error may explain this, as a much larger clone is one base away. This chain links TRBV5-1 with TRBJ1-4; maybe TRBD1 (6 bases). The CDR3 sequence is 15 residues long. Germline assignment: CDR1 SGHRS and CDR2 YFSETQ. CDR3 sequence reads: CASSLGTLHNEKLSF. CDR3 sequence (DNA): TGTGCCAGCAGCCTAGGGACACTACATAATGAAAAACTGTCTTTT. Full variable domain (rest looked up from reference TRBV5-1 and TRBJ1-4): KAGVTQTPRYLIKTRGQQVTLSCSPISGHRSVSWYQQTPGQGLQFLFEYFSETQRNKGNFPGRFSGRQFSNSRSEMNVSTLELGDSALYLCASSLGTLHNEKLSFGSGTQLSVL.

In its sample, this clonotype was seen many times. This rearrangement joins TRBV28 to TRBJ2-7; no clear D. V was shortened by 6 bases and J by 3 bases, with 9 bases between the two germline ends. Germline lookup yields CDR1 MDHEN and CDR2 SYDVKM. The CDR3 is 12 residues long. The CDR3 DNA reads as TGTGCCAGCAGCGACGTCTACTACGAGCAGTACTTC. It translates to CASSDVYYEQYF.

The chain uses TRBV18 and TRBJ1-1; no firm D call. Germline values: CDR1 KGHSH, CDR2 LQKENI. The CDR3 consists of 12 residues. V was clipped by 4 bases and J by 1 base, with 4 bases between them. The CDR3 DNA is TGTGCCAGCTCACAACCGAACACTGAAGCTTTCTTT. Translating gives CASSQPNTEAFF.

This clonotype was observed many times. The chain carries TRBV18 and TRBJ1-2; TRBD1 agrees at 8 bases. With V trimmed by 2 bases and J by 6 bases, 2 bases remained unmatched. The germline CDR1 and CDR2 sequences are KGHSH and LQKENI. The CDR3 is 13 residues long. The CDR3 region is CASSPGQGHGYTF. The CDR3 nucleotides read TGTGCCAGCTCACCAGGACAGGGTCATGGCTACACCTTC.

This clonotype was detected only a few times. This chain links TRBV28 with TRBJ1-5; no reliable D call. The ends were cut back, 6 bases at V and 10 bases at J, with 7 bases in the middle. CDR3 size: 10 residues. Germline-derived CDR1 and CDR2 are MDHEN and SYDVKM. Here the CDR3 DNA reads TGTGCCAGCAGCTCTAATCCCCAGCATTTT. This translates into CASSSNPQHF.

This clonotype appeared many times. The chain recombines TRBV28 with TRBJ2-5, with TRBD2 matching 7 bases. The germline V gene has CDR1 MDHEN and CDR2 SYDVKM. The CDR3 loop spans 15 amino acids. The V gene end was trimmed by 3 bases and the J gene end by 5 bases; junction bases not matched to a gene: 9. The CDR3 bases are TGTGCCAGCAGTTTCCCCTGGGGGGGGACCGAGACCCAGTACTTC. Translated, it gives CASSFPWGGTETQYF.

This clonotype occurred many times. The rearrangement links TRBV4-1 to TRBJ2-7; 8 nucleotides line up with TRBD1. With 3 bases clipped from V and 3 bases from J, the junction kept 4 bases outside the gene matches. The CDR3 loop spans 14 amino acids. The V gene's germline CDR1 is MGHRA and CDR2 YSYEKL. CDR3: CASSHNRGDYEQYF. For the CDR3, the DNA is TGCGCCAGCAGCCATAACAGGGGGGACTACGAGCAGTACTTC.

This clonotype was seen repeatedly, ten times or more. The chain couples TRBV9 to TRBJ2-7; 7 nucleotides line up with TRBD1. Germline-derived CDR1 and CDR2 are SGDLS and YYNGEE. V dropped 2 bases and J dropped 1; count of bases not matched to a gene: 9. CDR3 length equals 16 residues. The DNA of the CDR3 is TGTGCCAGCAGCGTCACAGGGGCAAGCTTTTCCTACGAGCAGTACTTC. Amino acid sequence: CASSVTGASFSYEQYF.